The 30 T cell receptor beta chains below were found in one sample sequenced in a study of cytomegalovirus exposure and HLA in healthy donors. The PCR made use of 60 Vbeta and 13 Jbeta primers. Profiled with immunoSEQ multiplex PCR; TCRdb holds only in-frame clones, not every one. The sample yields approximately 190,000 clones, about 85% seen once. Sequenced: PBMCs. Source of these receptors: a boy aged 2 to 9 in good health and CMV-seronegative.

The chain joins TRBV5-8 to TRBJ2-1; tentative D call: TRBD1 (6 bases). V lost 5 bases and J lost 9, with 12 bases in between. The CDR3 has 12 amino acids. Germline CDR1 reads SGHTS; CDR2 reads YDEGEE. This chain's CDR3 is CASRETGFEQFF. The CDR3 DNA sequence: TGTGCCAGCAGGGAGACAGGATTTGAGCAGTTCTTC.

The CDR3 coding sequence is TGTGCCAGCAGCTTAGTCGGCACAGATACGCAGTATTTT. Its translation: CASSLVGTDTQYF. The chain uses TRBV7-2 and TRBJ2-3; D unclear. This CDR3 has 13 residues. Trimming stripped 1 base from V and 1 base from J, with 3 bases between. Germline CDR1 and CDR2: SGHTA and FQGNSA.

V and J are TRBV6-6 and TRBJ2-7, with D unresolved. Trimming left V 2 bases short and J 5 bases short, with 4 bases between. Germline lookup yields CDR1 MNHNY and CDR2 SVGAGI (reference sequence). The CDR3 is made up of 11 amino acids. CDR3 amino acids: CASSYLDEQYF. CDR3 nucleotide sequence: TGTGCCAGCAGTTACCTCGACGAGCAGTACTTC.

This clone was found once. This sequence joins TRBV5-1 and TRBJ2-1; D is unclear. The V end lost 4 bases, the J end lost 6 bases, and 5 bases lay between the germline ends. CDR1 and CDR2 from the germline V gene are SGHRS and YFSETQ. The CDR3 loop spans 11 amino acids. The CDR3 protein is CASSPSNEQFF. The CDR3 nucleotides are TGCGCCAGCAGCCCTAGCAATGAGCAGTTCTTC. Full variable domain (missing parts from reference TRBV5-1 and TRBJ2-1): KAGVTQTPRYLIKTRGQQVTLSCSPISGHRSVSWYQQTPGQGLQFLFEYFSETQRNKGNFPGRFSGRQFSNSRSEMNVSTLELGDSALYLCASSPSNEQFFGPGTRLTVL.

The gene calls are TRBV27 and TRBJ2-3; possible D gene TRBD2, 7 bases. V was pared by 8 bases and J by 7 bases, with 16 bases between. Germline V gene sequence: CDR1 MNHEY, CDR2 SMNVEV (reference sequence). This CDR3 has 13 residues. The CDR3 DNA reads as TGTGCCAGCCTTGGGGGGGACATGAATACGCAGTATTTT. Translation: CASLGGDMNTQYF.

The gene calls are TRBV7-9 and TRBJ2-5, with 10 bases fitting TRBD1. From germline, CDR1 is SEHNR and CDR2 FQNEAQ (reference sequence). After removal of 2 bases from V and 14 bases from J, the junction contained 5 bases not matched to a gene. There are 12 residues in the CDR3. The CDR3 loop reads CASSLMGQGIYF. Here the CDR3 DNA reads TGTGCCAGCAGCTTAATGGGACAGGGGATTTACTTC.

This clone was observed a handful of times. The chain recombines TRBV6-4 with TRBJ2-3; 10 bases are shared with TRBD2. Germline V gives CDR1 MRHNA, CDR2 SNTAGT. There are 16 residues in the CDR3. The V gene end was trimmed by 3 bases and the J gene end by 1 base; junction bases not matched to a gene: 4. CDR3 in amino acids: CASSETSGDRTDTQYF. CDR3 nucleotides: TGTGCCAGCAGTGAAACTAGCGGGGACCGCACAGATACGCAGTATTTT.

The J gene is TRBJ1-1, the V gene TRBV5-6, with D tentatively TRBD1 (5 bases). Between the trimmed V and J ends, which lost 2 bases and 3 bases, there was a span of 11 bases. The CDR3 consists of 14 residues. CDR1 and CDR2 (germline): SGHDT, YYEEEE. CDR3 sequence: CASSFNPGDTEAFF. In DNA, the CDR3 is TGTGCCAGCAGCTTCAATCCGGGGGACACTGAAGCTTTCTTT. The variable domain in full, completed from reference TRBV5-6 and TRBJ1-1, reads DAGVTQSPTHLIKTRGQQVTLRCSPKSGHDTVSWYQQALGQGPQFIFQYYEEEERQRGNFPDRFSGHQFPNYSSELNVNALLLGDSALYLCASSFNPGDTEAFFGQGTRLTVV.

The J gene is TRBJ1-4, the V gene TRBV28; D may be TRBD1 (5 bases). Germline V gene data show CDR1 as MDHEN and CDR2 as SYDVKM. There are 14 residues in the CDR3. The V end lost 5 bases, the J end lost 7 bases, and 14 bases lay between the germline ends. CDR3 in amino acids: CASSPGGLSEKLFF. In DNA form, the CDR3 reads TGTGCCAGCAGTCCGGGGGGGTTGAGTGAAAAACTGTTTTTT.

V usage is TRBV7-9 and J usage is TRBJ1-2; D may be TRBD1 (6 bases). CDR3 length: 13 residues. With 5 bases removed from V and 5 bases from J, the gap between germline ends came to 12 bases. Per germline, CDR1 SEHNR and CDR2 FQNEAQ (reference sequence). CDR3 DNA sequence: TGTGCCAGCAGCCCAGGGGAATGGTATGGCTACACCTTC. Its protein product is CASSPGEWYGYTF.

CDR3 coding DNA: TGTGCCTGGAGCCCCCGCCCGCACTACGGCGGGTTTTACGAGCAGTACTTC. This gives the protein CAWSPRPHYGGFYEQYF. This rearrangement joins TRBV30 to TRBJ2-7; D possibly corresponds to TRBD2 (5 bases). Deletions cut 3 bases from V and 4 bases from J, with 25 bases between. This CDR3 comprises 17 residues. Germline values: CDR1 GTSNPN, CDR2 SVGIG (reference sequence).

The chain recombines TRBV25-1 with TRBJ2-3; TRBD1 matches 11 bases. CDR3 size: 16 residues. Per germline, CDR1 MGHDK and CDR2 SYGVNS. V shed 5 bases, J shed 6 bases, and the junction held 10 bases outside the gene matches. The CDR3: CASSPGDRGIGDTQYF. The CDR3 DNA reads as TGTGCCAGCAGTCCCGGGGACAGGGGGATTGGTGATACGCAGTATTTT. The full variable domain, with the rest looked up from reference TRBV25-1 and TRBJ2-3, is EADIYQTPRYLVIGTGKKITLECSQTMGHDKMYWYQQDPGMELHLIHYSYGVNSTEKGDLSSESTVSRIRTEHFPLTLESARPSHTSQYLCASSPGDRGIGDTQYFGPGTRLTVL.

A note on this clone: One junction end disagrees with the germline gene, perhaps due to a read error. The rearrangement joins TRBV6-5 to TRBJ1-5; perhaps TRBD1 as D (5 bases). Germline V gene data show CDR1 as MNHEY and CDR2 as SVGAGI. This CDR3 comprises 16 residues. In DNA form, the CDR3 reads TGTGCCAGCAGTTACTCCGCGAGCAGGGCTGGTCAGCCCCGGCATTTT. Protein: CASSYSASRAGQPRHF.

V gene TRBV5-4 combines with J gene TRBJ2-7; 8 nucleotides line up with TRBD2. Germline CDR1 SGHNT, CDR2 YYREEE (reference sequence). J gave up 5 bases and V 4 bases, and 14 bases lay outside the gene matches. The CDR3 totals 16 residues. CDR3 protein: CASSTDSGTSRNEQYF. CDR3 DNA: TGTGCCAGCAGCACAGATTCCGGGACTAGTCGTAACGAGCAGTACTTC.

The rearrangement links TRBV7-9 to TRBJ2-2, with TRBD2 matching over 11 bases. This CDR3 contains 18 residues. J was trimmed by 6 bases and V by 5 bases; bases with no gene match: 14. Looked up from germline, CDR1 is SEHNR and CDR2 is FQNEAQ (reference sequence). The chain's CDR3 is CASSRRLTSGSSSGELFF. CDR3 bases: TGTGCCAGCAGCCGCCGACTTACTAGCGGGAGTTCCTCCGGGGAGCTGTTTTTT.

The rearrangement joins TRBV30 to TRBJ2-2, with D unclear. The V and J ends lost 3 bases and 9 bases respectively, with 17 bases between them. The CDR3 consists of 14 residues. Germline lookup yields CDR1 GTSNPN and CDR2 SVGIG (reference sequence). The CDR3 loop reads CAWRWPGPPRELFF. In DNA form, the CDR3 reads TGTGCCTGGAGATGGCCTGGGCCTCCCCGGGAGCTGTTTTTT.

This rearrangement joins TRBV4-1 to TRBJ1-1, with no clear D. The CDR3 is 13 residues long. V lost 1 base to trimming and J lost 6 bases, with 9 bases between them. Looked up from germline, CDR1 is MGHRA and CDR2 is YSYEKL. CDR3 region: CASSQAARPEAFF. Written as DNA, the CDR3 is TGCGCCAGCAGCCAAGCCGCGCGGCCTGAAGCTTTCTTT.

The CDR3 spells CASGSFGRVSYF. DNA of the CDR3: TGTGCCAGCGGATCCTTTGGGAGGGTTTCTTACTTC. This chain connects TRBV7-2 to TRBJ2-7; 7 nucleotides align to TRBD2. The germline CDR1 and CDR2 sequences are SGHTA and FQGNSA. V trimming: 8 bases; J trimming: 13 bases; junction bases outside the gene matches: 14. The CDR3 is 12 amino acids.

This CDR3 reads CAWNNQGDRVDWANVLTF. The CDR3 region has the DNA TGTGCCTGGAACAACCAGGGGGACAGGGTTGATTGGGCCAACGTCCTGACTTTC. The rearrangement uses TRBV30 and TRBJ2-6; 9 bases line up with TRBD1. The V gene end was trimmed by 4 bases and the J gene end by 5 bases; junction bases not matched to a gene: 15. The CDR3 covers 18 residues. Per germline, CDR1 GTSNPN and CDR2 SVGIG (reference sequence). The full variable domain, with the rest looked up from reference TRBV30 and TRBJ2-6, is SQTIHQWPATLVQPVGSPLSLECTVEGTSNPNLYWYRQAAGRGLQLLFYSVGIGQISSEVPQNLSASRPQDRQFILSSKKLLLSDSGFYLCAWNNQGDRVDWANVLTFGAGSRLTVL.

The V call is TRBV18, the J call TRBJ2-5; TRBD1 is a possible D gene (6 bases). Germline V gene data show CDR1 as KGHSH and CDR2 as LQKENI. Trimming left V 3 bases short and J 5 bases short, with 13 bases between. The CDR3 covers 14 residues. The chain's CDR3 is CASSPGQGSETQYF. DNA for the CDR3: TGTGCCAGCTCACCTGGGCAGGGGTCGGAGACCCAGTACTTC.

The V gene is TRBV23-1, the J gene TRBJ2-5; D may be TRBD2 (5 bases). The J call could be wrong; TRBJ2-7 is a better fit for the DNA end. TRBV23-1 qualifies as an ORF whose function is uncertain. The CDR3 contains 14 residues. The CDR3 coding sequence is TGCGCCAGCAGTCGCCCGGGGTTCCCCTACGAGCAGTACTTC. This encodes CASSRPGFPYEQYF.

The chain carries TRBV19 and TRBJ2-7; D remains ambiguous. The V gene lost 3 bases and the J gene lost 5 bases, with 11 bases spanning the gap. CDR3 length: 13 residues. Germline V gene data show CDR1 as LNHDA and CDR2 as SQIVND (reference sequence). The DNA of the CDR3 is TGTGCCAGTAGTATTACTCATGTCCACGAGCAGTACTTC. This translates into CASSITHVHEQYF. The variable domain in full, with the rest retrieved from reference TRBV19 and TRBJ2-7, is DGGITQSPKYLFRKEGQNVTLSCEQNLNHDAMYWYRQDPGQGLRLIYYSQIVNDFQKGDIAEGYSVSREKKESFPLTVTSAQKNPTAFYLCASSITHVHEQYFGPGTRLTVT.

CDR3 in amino acids: CASSHATGMNTEAFF. CDR3 DNA sequence: TGTGCCAGCAGCCATGCGACAGGGATGAACACTGAAGCTTTCTTT. The chain joins TRBV7-9 to TRBJ1-1; 7 nucleotides match TRBD1. Germline trimming cut 5 bases from V and 0 bases from J; bases unmatched to any gene: 6. This CDR3 has 15 amino acids. Germline V gene lookup returns CDR1 SEHNR and CDR2 FQNEAQ (reference sequence).

This clone was detected only once. The gene calls are TRBV7-3 and TRBJ2-1; 8 bases match TRBD2. Germline assignment: CDR1 SGHTA and CDR2 FQGTGA. This CDR3 has 13 amino acids. With 5 bases clipped from V and 8 bases from J, the junction kept 5 bases outside the gene matches. CDR3 sequence (DNA): TGTGCCAGCAGCCTCGGGGGGGCCTATGAGCAGTTCTTC. It yields the protein CASSLGGAYEQFF. The full variable domain, its missing parts supplied by reference TRBV7-3 and TRBJ2-1, is GAGVSQTPSNKVTEKGKYVELRCDPISGHTALYWYRQSLGQGPEFLIYFQGTGAADDSGLPNDRFFAVRPEGSVSTLKIQRTERGDSAVYLCASSLGGAYEQFFGPGTRLTVL.

CDR3 nucleotide sequence: TGTGCCAGCACCTCGGGAGCGGCGGGAGAAAAAGAGACCCAGTACTTC. It specifies CASTSGAAGEKETQYF. This chain links TRBV5-6 with TRBJ2-5; TRBD2 aligns across 7 bases. The CDR3 runs 16 residues. CDR1 is SGHDT, CDR2 YYEEEE, per germline. After removal of 6 bases from V and 3 bases from J, the junction contained 14 bases not matched to a gene.

The chain uses TRBV11-1 and TRBJ2-6; 9 bases align to TRBD1. Germline V gene lookup returns CDR1 SGHAT and CDR2 FQDESV (reference sequence). J gave up 2 bases and V 1 base, and 9 bases lay outside the gene matches. The CDR3 extends over 19 amino acids. The chain's CDR3 is CASSLGPGTGRAGANVLTF. The CDR3, as DNA: TGTGCCAGCAGCTTAGGGCCCGGGACAGGGAGGGCTGGGGCCAACGTCCTGACTTTC.

The chain uses TRBV30 and TRBJ1-1, with D tentatively TRBD1 (5 bases). Germline V gene sequence: CDR1 GTSNPN, CDR2 SVGIG (reference sequence). The CDR3 is 13 amino acids. V was shortened by 0 bases and J by 5 bases, with 10 bases between the two germline ends. CDR3 nucleotides: TGTGCCTGGAGTGTACGGGGGGGGACTGAAGCTTTCTTT. As protein: CAWSVRGGTEAFF.

The J gene is TRBJ2-5, the V gene TRBV28; tentative D call: TRBD1 (5 bases). This CDR3 comprises 14 residues. Germline values: CDR1 MDHEN, CDR2 SYDVKM. Trimming pared 3 bases from V and 2 bases from J, leaving 10 bases between. This chain's CDR3 is CASSLTVTQETQYF. For the CDR3, the DNA is TGTGCCAGCAGTTTGACAGTTACTCAAGAGACCCAGTACTTC.

The V gene is TRBV5-1, the J gene TRBJ2-5, with D uncertain. Trimming took off 4 bases at V and 5 bases at J, with 6 bases between the two ends. The CDR3 runs 11 residues. Germline values: CDR1 SGHRS, CDR2 YFSETQ. As DNA, the CDR3 is TGCGCCAGCAGCCCCGGGGAGACCCAGTACTTC. It translates to CASSPGETQYF.

The chain combines TRBV2 with TRBJ2-3; tentatively, D is TRBD1 (5 bases). The CDR3 loop spans 15 amino acids. The germline CDR1 and CDR2 sequences are SNHLY and FYNNEI. Trimming stripped 4 bases from V and 3 bases from J, with 14 bases between. Written as DNA, the CDR3 is TGTGCCAGCAGTGGGGCTAGGGGTAGTACAGATACGCAGTATTTT. Protein sequence: CASSGARGSTDTQYF.